This TCR beta chain was recovered during a study of molecular identifiers for immune sequencing clone quantification (dated by TCRdb to the late 2010s). As for the study more broadly: For a replicate experiment, the RNA from either about 20,000 or 100,000 naive CD8 T cells was divided into five aliquots, and four of those aliquots went on to sequencing. The study was a methods study using CD8 T cells to benchmark molecular-identifier clustering-based TCR repertoire sequencing (MIDCIRS) and TCR RNA copy counting.

Libraries of naive CD8 T cells were generated from about 21,000 to 970,000 sorted cells, with 10%, 30% or 50% of the purified RNA used. On a BD FACSAria II, naive CD8 T cells were FACS-sorted as CD8+CD4-CCR7+CD45RA+ and collected into RLT Plus buffer. Roughly ten TCR copies' worth of Jurkat RNA were spiked into about 19,000-1,100,000 naive CD8 T cell samples to test detection sensitivity. Enrichment of CD8 T cells was performed with RosetteSep CD8+ T Cell Enrichment Cocktail and Ficoll-Paque, after which ACK red cell lysis was carried out. Study-wide conclusions, independent of this receptor: When barcode sub-clustering was omitted, TCR diversity was inflated by chimeric consensus sequences, with chimeras reaching as high as 47%. Modeling estimated approximately 3 recovered TCR RNA copies per cell, compared with 9.5 to 10 by digital PCR, which implies 30% to 35% capture efficiency. In CMV-specific effector cells, clones with more than 20 RNA copies contained over 99% of molecules, whereas in naive cells such clones contained under 1% of molecules. Highly expanded clone sizes could be underestimated because identical TCR molecules may share a barcode. Spiked-in Jurkat TCR RNA (10 copies' worth), which is not part of the donor repertoire, was contained in the naive libraries. Even against a background of 800,000 to 1,000,000 naive CD8 T cells, spiked-in Jurkat TCR RNA amounting to a single cell's worth was reported to be detectable.

To prepare the library, PCR was applied. TCRdb lists the instrument as NextSeq 500. Bulk TCR libraries were prepared as previously described, using TCR primers listed in Table S5. Total RNA was purified with the Qiagen AllPrep DNA/RNA kit. Before any analysis, reads coming from multiple sequencing runs of the same library were combined into one pool. The source study handled its data this way. Reads were retained only if the reads had an exact TCR constant sequence, and the retained reads were trimmed to 150 nt and grouped according to their 12-nt molecular barcodes. Reads inside each barcode group were sub-clustered using a 15% Levenshtein threshold, and a quality-weighted consensus sequence was constructed for each RNA molecule. Non-functional sequences were discarded, and so were lower-count sequences lying one edit away from another sequence. On the basis of fitting two negative binomial distributions, barcode sub-clusters with fewer than 20% of the maximum read count were discarded. The raw public reads went through TCRdb reprocessing: fastp at Q25, MiXCR clone calling, in-frame beta chains kept. Rows are combined by CDR3 protein, so each entry shows the most common genes and DNA. These V and J calls rely on TCRdb rather than the paper's analysis. This sample holds thousands of distinct CDR3 sequences; around a third were observed only once. Over 6.5% of the sample goes to the ten largest clones.

This clonotype qualifies as medium-sized (0.01 to 0.1%). It has no known antigen specificity. The record has no base qualities; no much larger clone is one base away. V loses 3 bases, J loses 7 bases, and the germline ends lie 12 bases apart. Inclusive of the bounding cysteine and phenylalanine, the CDR3 is 14 residues long. The entry retains the CDR3 DNA only, 42 bases that are in frame from base 1. The germline V gene yields SGHVS for CDR1 and FQNEAQ for CDR2. This chain is built from TRBV7-8 and TRBJ1-4; a tentative D call is TRBD1 (5 bases match). The TCR sequence derives from a human donor in good health. Some libraries in this study had Jurkat cell RNA spiked in. The material sequenced was naive CD8+ T cells from blood, with Jurkat cell RNA spiked in. The cell subset or site label for this specimen denotes: FACS-sorted CD8+CD4-CCR7+CD45RA+ naive T cells. The CDR3 loop reads CASSFGARSEKLFF. The bases read TGTGCCAGCAGCTTCGGGGCCAGGTCTGAAAAACTGTTTTTT.